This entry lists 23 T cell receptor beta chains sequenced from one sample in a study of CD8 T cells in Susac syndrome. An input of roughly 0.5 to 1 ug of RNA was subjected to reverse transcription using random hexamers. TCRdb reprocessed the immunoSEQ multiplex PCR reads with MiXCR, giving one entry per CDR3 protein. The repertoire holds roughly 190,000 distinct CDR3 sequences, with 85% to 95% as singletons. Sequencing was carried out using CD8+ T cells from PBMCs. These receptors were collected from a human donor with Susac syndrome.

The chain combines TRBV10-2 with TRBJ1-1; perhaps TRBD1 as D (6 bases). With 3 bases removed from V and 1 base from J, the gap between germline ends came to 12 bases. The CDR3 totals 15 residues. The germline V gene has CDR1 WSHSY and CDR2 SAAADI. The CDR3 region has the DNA TGCGCCAGCAGTGATCTGACAGGCTCGAACACTGAAGCTTTCTTT. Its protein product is CASSDLTGSNTEAFF.

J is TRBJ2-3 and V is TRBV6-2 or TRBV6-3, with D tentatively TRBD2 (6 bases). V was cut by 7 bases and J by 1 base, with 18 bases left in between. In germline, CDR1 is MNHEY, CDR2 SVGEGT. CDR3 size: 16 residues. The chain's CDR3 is CASTPFGGIRTDTQYF. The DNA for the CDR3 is TGTGCCAGCACCCCTTTTGGCGGGATTCGCACAGATACGCAGTATTTT.

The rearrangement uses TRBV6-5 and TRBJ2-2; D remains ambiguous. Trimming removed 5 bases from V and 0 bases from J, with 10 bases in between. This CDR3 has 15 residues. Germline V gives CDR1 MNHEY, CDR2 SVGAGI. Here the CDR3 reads CASSPSQTNTGELFF. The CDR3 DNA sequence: TGTGCCAGCAGTCCCTCCCAAACGAACACCGGGGAGCTGTTTTTT.

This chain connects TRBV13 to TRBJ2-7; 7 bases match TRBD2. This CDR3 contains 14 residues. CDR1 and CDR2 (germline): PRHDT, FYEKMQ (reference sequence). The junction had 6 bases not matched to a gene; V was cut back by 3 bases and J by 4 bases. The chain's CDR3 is CASSLGGSRYEQYF. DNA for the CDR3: TGTGCCAGCAGCTTGGGCGGGAGTCGGTACGAGCAGTACTTC.

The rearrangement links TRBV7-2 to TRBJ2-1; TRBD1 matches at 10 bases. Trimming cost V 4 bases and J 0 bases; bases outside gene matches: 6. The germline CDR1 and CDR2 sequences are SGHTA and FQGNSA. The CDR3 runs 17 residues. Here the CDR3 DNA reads TGTGCCAGCAGCTGGGACAGGGGAATGATCTCCTACAATGAGCAGTTCTTC. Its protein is CASSWDRGMISYNEQFF.

CDR3 loop: CSVVPPVEAFF. CDR3 in DNA: TGCAGCGTTGTGCCTCCGGTTGAAGCTTTCTTT. The chain employs TRBV29-1 and TRBJ1-1; D uncertain. This CDR3 has 11 residues. Germline V CDR1 and CDR2: SQVTM, ANQGSEA. The V and J ends lost 4 bases and 7 bases respectively, with 10 bases between them.

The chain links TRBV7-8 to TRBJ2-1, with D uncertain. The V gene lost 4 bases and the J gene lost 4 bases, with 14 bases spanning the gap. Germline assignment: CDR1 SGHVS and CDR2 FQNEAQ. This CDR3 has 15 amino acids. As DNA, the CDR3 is TGTGCCAGCAGCTCCCCGGAGCTTTTATACAATGAGCAGTTCTTC. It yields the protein CASSSPELLYNEQFF.

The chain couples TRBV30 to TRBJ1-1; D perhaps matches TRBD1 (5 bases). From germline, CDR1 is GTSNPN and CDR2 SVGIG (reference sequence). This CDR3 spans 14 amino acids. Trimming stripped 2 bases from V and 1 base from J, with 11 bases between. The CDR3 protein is CAWSPDDRNTEAFF. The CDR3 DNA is TGTGCCTGGAGTCCGGACGACAGGAACACTGAAGCTTTCTTT.

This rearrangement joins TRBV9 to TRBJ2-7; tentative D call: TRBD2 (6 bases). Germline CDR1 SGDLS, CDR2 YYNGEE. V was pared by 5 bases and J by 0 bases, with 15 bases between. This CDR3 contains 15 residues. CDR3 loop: CASSFGTGPSYEQYF. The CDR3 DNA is TGTGCCAGCAGTTTTGGGACTGGGCCCTCCTACGAGCAGTACTTC.

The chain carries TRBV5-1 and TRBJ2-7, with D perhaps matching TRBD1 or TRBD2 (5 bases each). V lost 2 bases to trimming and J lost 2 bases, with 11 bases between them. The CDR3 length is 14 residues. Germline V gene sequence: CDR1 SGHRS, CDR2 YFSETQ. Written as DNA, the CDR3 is TGCGCCAGCAGCTTAAACGGGGCGACCTACGAGCAGTACTTC. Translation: CASSLNGATYEQYF.

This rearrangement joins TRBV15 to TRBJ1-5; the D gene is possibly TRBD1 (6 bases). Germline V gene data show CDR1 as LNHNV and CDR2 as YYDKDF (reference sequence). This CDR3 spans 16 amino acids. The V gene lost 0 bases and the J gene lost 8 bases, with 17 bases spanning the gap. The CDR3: CATSREQGVREEPQHF. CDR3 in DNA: TGTGCCACCAGCAGAGAACAGGGTGTTCGCGAGGAGCCCCAGCATTTT.

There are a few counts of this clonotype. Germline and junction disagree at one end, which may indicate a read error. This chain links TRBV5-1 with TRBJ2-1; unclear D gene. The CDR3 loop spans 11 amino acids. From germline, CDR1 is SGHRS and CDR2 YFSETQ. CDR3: CASSSSNEQFF. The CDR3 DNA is TGTGCCAGCAGCTCTTCCAATGAGCAGTTCTTC.

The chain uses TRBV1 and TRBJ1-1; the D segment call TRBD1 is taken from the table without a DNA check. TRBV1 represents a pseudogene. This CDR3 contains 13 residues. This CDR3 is CTSSQGQAPEAFF. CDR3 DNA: TGCACCAGCAGCCAAGGACAGGCTCCTGAAGCTTTCTTT.

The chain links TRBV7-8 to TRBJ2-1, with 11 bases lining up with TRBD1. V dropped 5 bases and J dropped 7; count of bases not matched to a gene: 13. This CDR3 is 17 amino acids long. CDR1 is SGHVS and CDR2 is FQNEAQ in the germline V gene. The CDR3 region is CASSLSRTGGGRNEQFF. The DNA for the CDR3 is TGTGCCAGCAGCCTATCCCGGACAGGGGGCGGACGGAATGAGCAGTTCTTC.

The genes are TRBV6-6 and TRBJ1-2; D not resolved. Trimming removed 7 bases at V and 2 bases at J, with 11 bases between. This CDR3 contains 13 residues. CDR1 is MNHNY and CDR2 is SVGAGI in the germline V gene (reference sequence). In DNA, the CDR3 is TGTGCCAGCATCTTATCGGTCAACTATGGCTACACCTTC. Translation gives CASILSVNYGYTF.

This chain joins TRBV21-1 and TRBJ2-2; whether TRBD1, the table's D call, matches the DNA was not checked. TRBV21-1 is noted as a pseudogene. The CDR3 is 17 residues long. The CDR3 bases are TGTGCCAGCAGCAACATTTACAGGGGACCGAACACCGGGGAGCTGTTTTTT. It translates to CASSNIYRGPNTGELFF.

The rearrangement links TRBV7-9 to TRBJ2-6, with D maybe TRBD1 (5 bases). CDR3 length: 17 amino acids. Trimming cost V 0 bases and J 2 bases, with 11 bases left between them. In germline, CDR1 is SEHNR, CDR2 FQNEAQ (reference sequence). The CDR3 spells CASSLAMSGPGANVLTF. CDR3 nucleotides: TGTGCCAGCAGCTTAGCGATGTCAGGGCCTGGGGCCAACGTCCTGACTTTC.

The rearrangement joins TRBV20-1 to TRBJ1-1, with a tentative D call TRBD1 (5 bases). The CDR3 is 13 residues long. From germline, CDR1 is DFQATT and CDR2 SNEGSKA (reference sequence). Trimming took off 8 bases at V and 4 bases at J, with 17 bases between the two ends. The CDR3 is CSLWGGGTTEAFF. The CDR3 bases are TGCAGTCTATGGGGCGGGGGGACCACTGAAGCTTTCTTT.

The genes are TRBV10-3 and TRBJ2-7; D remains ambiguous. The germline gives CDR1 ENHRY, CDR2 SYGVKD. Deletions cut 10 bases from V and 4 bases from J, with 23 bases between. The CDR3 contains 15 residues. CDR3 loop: CATSTPQGREYEQYF. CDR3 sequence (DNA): TGTGCCACCTCGACCCCTCAAGGTAGGGAATACGAGCAGTACTTC.

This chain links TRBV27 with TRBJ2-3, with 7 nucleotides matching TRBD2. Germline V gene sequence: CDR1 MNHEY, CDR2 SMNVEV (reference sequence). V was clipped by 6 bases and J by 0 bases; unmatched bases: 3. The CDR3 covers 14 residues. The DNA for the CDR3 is TGTGCCAGCAGCGAGCGGGGTAGCACAGATACGCAGTATTTT. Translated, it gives CASSERGSTDTQYF.

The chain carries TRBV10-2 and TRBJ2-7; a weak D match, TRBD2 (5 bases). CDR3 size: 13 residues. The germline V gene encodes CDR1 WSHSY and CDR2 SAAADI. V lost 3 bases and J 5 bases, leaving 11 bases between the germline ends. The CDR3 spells CASSDRGRDEQYF. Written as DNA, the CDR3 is TGCGCCAGCAGTGACCGGGGAAGGGACGAGCAGTACTTC.

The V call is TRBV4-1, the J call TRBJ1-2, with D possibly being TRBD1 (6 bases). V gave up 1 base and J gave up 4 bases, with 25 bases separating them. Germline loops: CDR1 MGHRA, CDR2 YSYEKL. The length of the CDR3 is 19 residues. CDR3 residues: CASSQVILGQIGQSYGYTF. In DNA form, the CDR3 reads TGCGCCAGCAGCCAAGTCATATTGGGCCAGATTGGACAGTCCTATGGCTACACCTTC.

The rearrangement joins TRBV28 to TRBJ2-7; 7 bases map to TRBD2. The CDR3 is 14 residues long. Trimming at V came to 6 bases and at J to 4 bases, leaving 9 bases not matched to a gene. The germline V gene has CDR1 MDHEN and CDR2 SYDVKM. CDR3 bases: TGTGCCAGCAGCCCGAGGACTAGTTGGTACGAGCAGTACTTC. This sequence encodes CASSPRTSWYEQYF.